This T cell receptor beta chain was observed in a study of T cell responses to AZD1222 COVID-19 vaccine. The data were produced by immunoSEQ multiplex PCR, yet TCRdb's version contains in-frame clones alone and is incomplete. The data contain tens of thousands of clones, 86% of them seen just once; the ten biggest clones take up about 7%. Whole-study results and caveats: Donors skewed white British and female; clonal diversity was possibly underestimated. Variant regions that are unmutated are reportedly the target of nearly half of spike-specific TCRs.

CDR1 and CDR2 from the germline V gene are MDHEN and SYDVKM. The length of the CDR3 is 14 residues. Trimming took 8 bases from V and 4 from J, leaving 15 bases between them. As for this clone: No antigen is known for it.

This material consisted of peripheral blood, taken 28 days after the second AZD1222 dose. This chain links TRBV28 with TRBJ1-5; the D gene is possibly TRBD1 (6 bases). This TCR was recovered from an adult who received the AZD1222 COVID-19 vaccine. Here the CDR3 DNA reads TGTGCCAGCGTACAGGGAACTACGAATCAGCCCCAGCATTTT. This encodes CASVQGTTNQPQHF.